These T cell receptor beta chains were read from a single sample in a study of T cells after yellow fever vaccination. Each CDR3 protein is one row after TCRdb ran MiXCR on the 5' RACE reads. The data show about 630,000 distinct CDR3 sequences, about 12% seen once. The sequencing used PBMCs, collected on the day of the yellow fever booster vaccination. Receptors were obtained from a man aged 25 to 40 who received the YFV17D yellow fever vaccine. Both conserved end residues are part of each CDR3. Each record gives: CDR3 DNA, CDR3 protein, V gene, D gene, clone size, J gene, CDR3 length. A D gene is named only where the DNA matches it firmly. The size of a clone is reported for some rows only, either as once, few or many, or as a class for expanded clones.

TGTGCCAGCAGTGATGTGGGTAGCGGCACAGATACGCAGTATTTT | CASSDVGSGTDTQYF | TRBV12-3/TRBV12-4 | . | . | TRBJ2-3 | 15
TGTGCCAGCAGCATAGGACTAGCGGCTAGCACAGATACGCAGTATTTT | CASSIGLAASTDTQYF | TRBV9 | TRBD2 | many | TRBJ2-3 | 16
TGCAGTGCTAGAACTAATTCCGGGACAACTTCCCCGGAGCAGTACTTC | CSARTNSGTTSPEQYF | TRBV20-1 | . | . | TRBJ2-7 | 16
TGTGCCAGCAGCCGGTGGGGGAGAGAGCTGTTTTTT | CASSRWGRELFF | TRBV5-5 | . | many | TRBJ2-2 | 12
TGTGCCAGCACAGCTAACTATGGCTACACCTTC | CASTANYGYTF | TRBV5-5 | . | . | TRBJ1-2 | 11
TGTGCCAGCAGCCGGGGGACAAACTACGAGCAGTACTTC | CASSRGTNYEQYF | TRBV3-1 | . | . | TRBJ2-7 | 13
TGCGCCAGCAGCCAGGCCGGGACTAGCGGGGGTGTGGGCATTCAGTACTTC | CASSQAGTSGGVGIQYF | TRBV4-3 | TRBD2 | . | TRBJ2-4 | 17
TGCGCCAGCAGCTTGGCCGGGACAGGGGACAATTCACCCCTCCACTTT | CASSLAGTGDNSPLHF | TRBV5-1 | TRBD1 | many | TRBJ1-6 | 16
TGCGCCAGCAGTGATCTAGCGGGAAGTCACAATGAGCAGTTCTTC | CASSDLAGSHNEQFF | TRBV10-2 | TRBD2 | . | TRBJ2-1 | 15
TGTGCCAGCAGCTTAGAGGGGCTCACCCTCCCCACCGGGGAGCTGTTTTTT | CASSLEGLTLPTGELFF | TRBV11-2 | . | few | TRBJ2-2 | 17
TGCAGCGAAACAGACAGGGGTAACCGCAATGAGCAGTTCTTC | CSETDRGNRNEQFF | TRBV29-1 | TRBD1 | . | TRBJ2-1 | 14
TGTGCCAGCAGGACAGGGGGCAATCAGCCCCAGCATTTT | CASRTGGNQPQHF | TRBV6-1 | TRBD1 | few | TRBJ1-5 | 13
TGTGCCAGCAGTTACTCGAATCTTGAGCAGTTCTTC | CASSYSNLEQFF | TRBV6-2/TRBV6-3 | . | few | TRBJ2-1 | 12
TGTGCCAGCAGTCGATCCAGTTCCCGCGAGCAGTACTTC | CASSRSSSREQYF | TRBV6-1 | . | . | TRBJ2-7 | 13
TGTGCCAGTAGTTTCCCGACTAGCGGGAGGCGCCAGTTCTTC | CASSFPTSGRRQFF | TRBV19 | TRBD2 | . | TRBJ2-1 | 14
TGTGCCAGCAGAGCCGGGACAAGCAATCAGCCCCAGCATTTT | CASRAGTSNQPQHF | TRBV6-5 | . | many | TRBJ1-5 | 14
TGTGCCACCAGCAGAGGACAGGGCCGCTCTGGAAACACCATATATTTT | CATSRGQGRSGNTIYF | TRBV15 | TRBD1 | few | TRBJ1-3 | 16
TGCGCCAGCAGCTCCACTAGCAGTAGCACAGATACGCAGTATTTT | CASSSTSSSTDTQYF | TRBV5-1 | . | . | TRBJ2-3 | 15
TGCAGTGATTGCCTAGCGGACAATGAGCAGTTCTTC | CSDCLADNEQFF | TRBV20-1 | TRBD2 | . | TRBJ2-1 | 12
TGTGCCAGCAGTTACAGCCCCACGCTGGCCGGGGGAGAGACCCAGTACTTC | CASSYSPTLAGGETQYF | TRBV6-5 | . | many | TRBJ2-5 | 17
TGTGCCAGCAGCTTATTCCGGCTAGCGGGAACTATCAATGAGCAGTTCTTC | CASSLFRLAGTINEQFF | TRBV11-2 | TRBD2 | . | TRBJ2-1 | 17
TGTGCCACCAGCAGAGCGGGCTACCAAGAGACCCAGTACTTC | CATSRAGYQETQYF | TRBV15 | . | many | TRBJ2-5 | 14
TGTGCCAGCAGCGGGATGGGACAGATGAACACTGAAGCTTTCTTT | CASSGMGQMNTEAFF | TRBV9 | TRBD1 | . | TRBJ1-1 | 15
TGTGCCAGTACCCGGACGGCAACTAATGAAAAACTGTTTTTT | CASTRTATNEKLFF | TRBV19 | . | few | TRBJ1-4 | 14
TGTGCCAGTTGGGCGGTTGGAGAGACCCAGTACTTC | CASWAVGETQYF | TRBV3-1 | . | many | TRBJ2-5 | 12
TGTGCCAGCACTTGGGCGGGGATGAACACTGAAGCTTTCTTT | CASTWAGMNTEAFF | TRBV6-2/TRBV6-3 | . | . | TRBJ1-1 | 14
TGTGCCAGCAGTTTGGGTACTAGTGTAAGCTACGAGCAGTACTTC | CASSLGTSVSYEQYF | TRBV12-3/TRBV12-4 | . | . | TRBJ2-7 | 15
TGCGCCAGCAGCCGGACCGGGACTAGTGAGTACGAGCAGTACTTC | CASSRTGTSEYEQYF | TRBV5-1 | TRBD2 | few | TRBJ2-7 | 15
TGTGCCAGTAGTGCCCGACCCGGGACAGGGGGTTCGGATACGCAGTATTTT | CASSARPGTGGSDTQYF | TRBV19 | TRBD1 | once | TRBJ2-3 | 17
TGTGCCAGCAGTTACGGGGATGCCCCACCATACGAGCAGTACTTC | CASSYGDAPPYEQYF | TRBV6-5 | . | few | TRBJ2-7 | 15
TGCGCCAGCACATACAGTAAAGGGATAGAGCTGTTTTTT | CASTYSKGIELFF | TRBV23-1 | . | . | TRBJ2-2 | 13
TGTGCCAGCAGCGTAGCCCCCGCAGGACAGGGATTAGAAGCTTTCTTT | CASSVAPAGQGLEAFF | TRBV9 | TRBD1 | . | TRBJ1-1 | 16
TGTGCCAGCAGCTTAGAAGGCGATTACTACGAGCAGTACTTC | CASSLEGDYYEQYF | TRBV7-8 | . | . | TRBJ2-7 | 14
TGTGCCAGCTCACCACTTTCCGGGGAGGATGAGCAGTTCTTC | CASSPLSGEDEQFF | TRBV18 | . | . | TRBJ2-1 | 14
TGTGCCAGTCGCATGCAAGAGACCCAGTACTTC | CASRMQETQYF | TRBV19 | . | . | TRBJ2-5 | 11
TGTGCCACCAGTCAGCCGTCAGGGTCATTCCGCGAGCAGTACTTC | CATSQPSGSFREQYF | TRBV15 | . | few | TRBJ2-7 | 15
TGTGCCAGCAGCTTACGGGCGAATCCCTACGAGCAGTACTTC | CASSLRANPYEQYF | TRBV7-2 | . | . | TRBJ2-7 | 14
TGTGCCACCAGCAGAGATCAGCGCACAGATACGCAGTATTTT | CATSRDQRTDTQYF | TRBV15 | . | few | TRBJ2-3 | 14
TGTGCCAGCAGTTTAATTCGTAGCCTACTAAAAAACATTCAGTACTTC | CASSLIRSLLKNIQYF | TRBV28 | . | . | TRBJ2-4 | 16
TGCAGTGCTAGAGTAACTAGTCTCGATACGCAGTATTTT | CSARVTSLDTQYF | TRBV20-1 | . | . | TRBJ2-3 | 13
TGTGCCAGCAGTCCCCTGGGACAAACCTACGAGCAGTACTTC | CASSPLGQTYEQYF | TRBV28 | . | few | TRBJ2-7 | 14
TGCAGTGCTAGAGACGATAACAATGAGCAGTTCTTC | CSARDDNNEQFF | TRBV20-1 | . | few | TRBJ2-1 | 12
TGTGCCAGCAGTGACTCAGACAGATCCTACAATGAGCAGTTCTTC | CASSDSDRSYNEQFF | TRBV12-3/TRBV12-4 | . | . | TRBJ2-1 | 15
TGCAGCGTTCGCAGGGGGCGGGGTGAGCAGTTCTTC | CSVRRGRGEQFF | TRBV29-1 | TRBD1 | few | TRBJ2-1 | 12
TGTGCCAGCAGCCTTCAAGCAGGAGAGGCAGAGACCCAGTACTTC | CASSLQAGEAETQYF | TRBV7-2 | . | many | TRBJ2-5 | 15
TGTGCCACCAGCGCTGGACGCTACATCTCTGGGGCCAACGTCCTGACTTTC | CATSAGRYISGANVLTF | TRBV15 | . | few | TRBJ2-6 | 17
TGTGCCTGGAGTCGTCGGGACAGGGGCGGTGAAAAACTGTTTTTT | CAWSRRDRGGEKLFF | TRBV30 | TRBD1 | . | TRBJ1-4 | 15